This T cell receptor beta chain is drawn from a study of CD8 T cells in ankylosing spondylitis. Findings of the study overall: Disease-linked clones had a CD8+ phenotype and relatively low frequency in peripheral blood. The authors reported significant enrichment of disease-linked clones in matched ankylosing spondylitis synovial fluid. What seemed typical of ankylosing spondylitis blood was a TCR beta motif built from fewer than ten highly homologous variants.

Trimming removed 5 bases at V and 2 bases at J, with 10 bases between. Germline CDR1 KGHSH, CDR2 LQKENI. The CDR3 extends over 13 amino acids. Libraries for TCR beta were made by quantitative 5'-RACE with molecular barcodes. Using its own MiXCR run on the 5' RACE reads, TCRdb lists one record per CDR3 protein. Among roughly 670,000 distinct CDR3 sequences, under 20% were seen once, and the ten largest hold roughly a fifth. This clonotype occurred a few times. The antigen is unknown. The rearrangement joins TRBV18 to TRBJ2-7; possibly TRBD1 for D (6 bases). Sequenced sample: blood, either unsorted or a sorted T cell fraction (not recorded which). The source of this sequence is a male donor with ankylosing spondylitis. The CDR3 nucleotides read TGTGCCAGCTCAACGGGACACACCTACGAGCAGTACTTC. Translating it yields CASSTGHTYEQYF.